The rows below give T cell receptor beta chains drawn from one sample of a study of beta chain features in type 1 diabetes. Libraries were prepared by immunoSEQ multiplex PCR; TCRdb keeps only in-frame clonotypes and omits some of them. The data show 300,000 or so clones, with 6.5% to 10% seen just once and roughly 0.44% held by the top ten. The specimen was central memory CD4+ T cells from blood. These receptors were taken from a woman aged 18-29 years in good health. Each CDR3 is given with its conserved first and last residue. The D gene is left open where the match is weak. Clone size is given for some rows only: seen once, a few or many times, or a class if the clone is expanded.

CDR3nt: TGTGCCAGCAGCTTGAAGGGACTAGCGGACCTGAGCACAGATACGCAGTATTTT
CDR3aa: CASSLKGLADLSTDTQYF
len: 18
abundance: -
d_gene: TRBD2
j_gene: TRBJ2-3
v_gene: TRBV13

CDR3nt: TGTGCCAGCAGCTTGGCCGCGGACGGGGAGCTGTTTTTT
CDR3aa: CASSLAADGELFF
len: 13
abundance: few
d_gene: -
j_gene: TRBJ2-2
v_gene: TRBV5-4

CDR3nt: TGCGCCAGCAGCCTGGGACACGAGAATGAAAAACTGTTTTTT
CDR3aa: CASSLGHENEKLFF
len: 14
abundance: many
d_gene: -
j_gene: TRBJ1-4
v_gene: TRBV5-1

CDR3nt: TGCGCCAGCAGCCAAGGATCTCAGAGGGCTTTAGCCAAAAACATTCAGTACTTC
CDR3aa: CASSQGSQRALAKNIQYF
len: 18
abundance: few
d_gene: -
j_gene: TRBJ2-4
v_gene: TRBV4-3

CDR3nt: TGTGCCAGCAGTTTGCCCACTCGGACGGCTCAAGAGACCCAGTACTTC
CDR3aa: CASSLPTRTAQETQYF
len: 16
abundance: -
d_gene: -
j_gene: TRBJ2-5
v_gene: TRBV5-4

CDR3nt: TGTGCCAGCAGCCGGACCGGGACTAGTCCTGTGGAGACCCAGTACTTC
CDR3aa: CASSRTGTSPVETQYF
len: 16
abundance: few
d_gene: TRBD2
j_gene: TRBJ2-5
v_gene: TRBV7-3

CDR3nt: TGTGCCAGCAGCCTCAGACAGGGCGAGAATGAGCAGTTCTTC
CDR3aa: CASSLRQGENEQFF
len: 14
abundance: -
d_gene: TRBD1
j_gene: TRBJ2-1
v_gene: TRBV4-2

CDR3nt: TGTGCCAGCAACCACGGGCTTGGGGAAAAACTGTTTTTT
CDR3aa: CASNHGLGEKLFF
len: 13
abundance: few
d_gene: -
j_gene: TRBJ1-4
v_gene: TRBV6-6

CDR3nt: TGTGCCAGCAGCCAAGGAGGGGACCAAACGGGACAAGAGACCCAGTACTTC
CDR3aa: CASSQGGDQTGQETQYF
len: 17
abundance: -
d_gene: -
j_gene: TRBJ2-5
v_gene: TRBV4-2

CDR3nt: TGTGCCAGCAGCTGGTCACATAGGGACGAGCAGTACTTC
CDR3aa: CASSWSHRDEQYF
len: 13
abundance: -
d_gene: -
j_gene: TRBJ2-7
v_gene: TRBV5-6

CDR3nt: TGTGCCAGCAGTTACACCCAGGGCGCTGGGGCCAACGTCCTGACTTTC
CDR3aa: CASSYTQGAGANVLTF
len: 16
abundance: -
d_gene: -
j_gene: TRBJ2-6
v_gene: TRBV28